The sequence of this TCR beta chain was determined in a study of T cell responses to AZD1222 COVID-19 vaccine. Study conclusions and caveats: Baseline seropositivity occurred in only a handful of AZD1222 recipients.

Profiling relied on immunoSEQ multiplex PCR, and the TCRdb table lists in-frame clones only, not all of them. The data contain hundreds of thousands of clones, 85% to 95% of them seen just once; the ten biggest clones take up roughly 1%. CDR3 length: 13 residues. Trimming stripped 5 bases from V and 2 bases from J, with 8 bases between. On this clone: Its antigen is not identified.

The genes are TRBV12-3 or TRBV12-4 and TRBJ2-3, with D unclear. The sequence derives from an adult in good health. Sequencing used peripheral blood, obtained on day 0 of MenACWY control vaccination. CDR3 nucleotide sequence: TGTGCCAGCAGTCCGACTTACACAGATACGCAGTATTTT. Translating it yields CASSPTYTDTQYF.